This T cell receptor beta chain comes out of a study of T cell changes during pregnancy in multiple sclerosis. This clone came up once. This CDR3 has 13 amino acids. Unmatched junction bases numbered 6, after V lost 8 bases and J lost 3 bases. Germline assignment: CDR1 MNHNS and CDR2 SASEGT. Data came from immunoSEQ multiplex PCR; TCRdb stores just in-frame clones and leaves some out. In the table there are roughly 40,000 clones, about 90% of which are singletons. Sequenced material: CD4+ T cells from peripheral blood mononuclear cells, taken after pregnancy. This TCR came from a female donor with multiple sclerosis, enrolled in a pregnancy study. The chain carries TRBV6-1 and TRBJ2-7, with 8 bases that match TRBD1. CDR3 protein: CASDDRGHYEQYF. The CDR3 DNA is TGTGCCAGCGACGACAGGGGCCACTACGAGCAGTACTTC.